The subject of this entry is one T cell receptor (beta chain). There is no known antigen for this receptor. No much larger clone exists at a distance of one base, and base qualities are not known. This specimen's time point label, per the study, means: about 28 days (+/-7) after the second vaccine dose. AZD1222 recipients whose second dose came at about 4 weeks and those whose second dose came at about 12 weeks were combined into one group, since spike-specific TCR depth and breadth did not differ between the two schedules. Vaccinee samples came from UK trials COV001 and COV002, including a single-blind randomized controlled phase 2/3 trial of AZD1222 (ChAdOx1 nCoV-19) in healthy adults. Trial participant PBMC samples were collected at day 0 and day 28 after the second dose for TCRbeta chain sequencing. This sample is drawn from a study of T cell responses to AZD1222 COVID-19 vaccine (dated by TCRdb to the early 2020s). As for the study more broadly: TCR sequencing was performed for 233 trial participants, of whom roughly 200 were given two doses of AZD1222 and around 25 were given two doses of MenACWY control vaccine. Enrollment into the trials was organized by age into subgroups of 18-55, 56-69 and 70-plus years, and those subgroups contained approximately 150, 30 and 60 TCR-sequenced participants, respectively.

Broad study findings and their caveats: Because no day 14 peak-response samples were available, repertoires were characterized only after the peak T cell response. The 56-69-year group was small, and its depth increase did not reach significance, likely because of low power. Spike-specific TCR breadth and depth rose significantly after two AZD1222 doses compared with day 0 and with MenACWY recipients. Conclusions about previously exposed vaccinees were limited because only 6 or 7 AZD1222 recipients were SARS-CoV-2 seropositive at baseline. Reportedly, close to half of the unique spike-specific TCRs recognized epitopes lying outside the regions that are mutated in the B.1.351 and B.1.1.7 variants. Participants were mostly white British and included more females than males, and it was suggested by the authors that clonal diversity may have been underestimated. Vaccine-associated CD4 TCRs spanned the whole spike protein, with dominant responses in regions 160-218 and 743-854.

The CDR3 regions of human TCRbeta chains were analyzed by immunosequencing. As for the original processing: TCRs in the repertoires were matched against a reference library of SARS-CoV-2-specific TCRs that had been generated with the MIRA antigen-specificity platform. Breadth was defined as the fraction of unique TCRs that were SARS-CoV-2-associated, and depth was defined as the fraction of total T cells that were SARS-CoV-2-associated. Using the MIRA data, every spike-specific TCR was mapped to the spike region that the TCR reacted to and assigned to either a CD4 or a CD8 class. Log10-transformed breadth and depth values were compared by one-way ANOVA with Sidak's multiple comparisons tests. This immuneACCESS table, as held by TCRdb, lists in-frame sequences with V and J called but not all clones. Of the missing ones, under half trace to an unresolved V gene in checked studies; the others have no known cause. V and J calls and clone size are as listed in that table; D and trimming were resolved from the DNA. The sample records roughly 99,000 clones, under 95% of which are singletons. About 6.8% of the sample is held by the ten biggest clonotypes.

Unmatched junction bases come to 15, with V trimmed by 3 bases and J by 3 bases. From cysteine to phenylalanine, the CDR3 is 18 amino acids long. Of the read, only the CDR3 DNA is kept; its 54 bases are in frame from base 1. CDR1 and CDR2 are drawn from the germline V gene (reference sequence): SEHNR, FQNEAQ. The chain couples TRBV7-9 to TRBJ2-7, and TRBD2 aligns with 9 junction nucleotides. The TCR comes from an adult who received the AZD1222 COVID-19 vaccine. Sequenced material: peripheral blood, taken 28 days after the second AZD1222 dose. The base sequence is TGTGCCAGCAGCTTGGACCTAGCGGGGACCAATACAGGCTACGAGCAGTACTTC. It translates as CASSLDLAGTNTGYEQYF.